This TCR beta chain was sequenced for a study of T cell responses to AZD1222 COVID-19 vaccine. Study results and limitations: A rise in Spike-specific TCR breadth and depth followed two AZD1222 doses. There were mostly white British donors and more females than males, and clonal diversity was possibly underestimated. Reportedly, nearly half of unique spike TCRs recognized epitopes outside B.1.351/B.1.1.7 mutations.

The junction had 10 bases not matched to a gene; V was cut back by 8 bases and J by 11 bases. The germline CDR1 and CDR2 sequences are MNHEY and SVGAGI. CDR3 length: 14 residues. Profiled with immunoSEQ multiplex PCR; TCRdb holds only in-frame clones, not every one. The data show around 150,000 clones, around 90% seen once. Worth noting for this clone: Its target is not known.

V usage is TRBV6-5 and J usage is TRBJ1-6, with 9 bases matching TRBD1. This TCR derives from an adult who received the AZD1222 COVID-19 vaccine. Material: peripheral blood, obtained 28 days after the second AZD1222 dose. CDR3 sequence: CASGPLGQGAPLHF. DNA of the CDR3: TGTGCCAGCGGGCCCCTGGGACAGGGAGCACCCCTCCACTTT.